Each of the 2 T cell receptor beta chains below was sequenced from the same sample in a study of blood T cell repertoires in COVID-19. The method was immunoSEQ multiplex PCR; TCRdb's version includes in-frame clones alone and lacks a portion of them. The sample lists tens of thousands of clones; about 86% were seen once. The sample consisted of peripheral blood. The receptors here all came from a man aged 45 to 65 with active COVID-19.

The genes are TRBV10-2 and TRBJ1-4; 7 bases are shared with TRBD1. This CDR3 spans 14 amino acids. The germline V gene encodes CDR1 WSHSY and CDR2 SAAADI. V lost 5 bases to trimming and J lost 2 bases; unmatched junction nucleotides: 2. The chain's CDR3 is CASSTGATNEKLFF. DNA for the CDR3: TGCGCCAGCAGTACAGGGGCTACTAATGAAAAACTGTTTTTT.

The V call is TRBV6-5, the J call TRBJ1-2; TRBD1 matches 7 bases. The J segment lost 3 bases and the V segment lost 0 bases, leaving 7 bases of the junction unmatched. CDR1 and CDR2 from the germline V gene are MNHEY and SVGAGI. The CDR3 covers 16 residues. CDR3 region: CASSYSRQGGDYGYTF. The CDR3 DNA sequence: TGTGCCAGCAGTTACTCGAGACAGGGAGGCGACTATGGCTACACCTTC.